This T cell receptor (beta chain) was observed in a study of cytomegalovirus exposure and HLA in healthy donors. The study, taken as a whole, reports: TCR association rates varied by HLA locus in a later analysis, with DRB1 highest and HLA-C lowest.

This clone was counted a few times. Its target is not known. PCR amplification relied on 60 Vbeta primers (plus 13 Jbeta primers). The table came from immunoSEQ multiplex PCR; TCRdb's copy has only in-frame clones and leaves some out. The table shows 100,000 to 150,000 clones, with roughly 15% occurring only once. The CDR3 has 14 amino acids. Germline-derived CDR1 and CDR2 are SGHRS and YFSETQ. Germline trimming cut 3 bases from V and 2 bases from J; bases unmatched to any gene: 5. The sequencing input was PBMCs. The clonotype was recovered from a woman between 18 and 30 years old in good health and CMV-seronegative. The rearrangement uses TRBV5-1 and TRBJ2-7; 7 bases match TRBD2. CDR3 DNA sequence: TGCGCCAGCAGCTCCCGACTAGCCACCTACGAGCAGTACTTC. Translation: CASSSRLATYEQYF.